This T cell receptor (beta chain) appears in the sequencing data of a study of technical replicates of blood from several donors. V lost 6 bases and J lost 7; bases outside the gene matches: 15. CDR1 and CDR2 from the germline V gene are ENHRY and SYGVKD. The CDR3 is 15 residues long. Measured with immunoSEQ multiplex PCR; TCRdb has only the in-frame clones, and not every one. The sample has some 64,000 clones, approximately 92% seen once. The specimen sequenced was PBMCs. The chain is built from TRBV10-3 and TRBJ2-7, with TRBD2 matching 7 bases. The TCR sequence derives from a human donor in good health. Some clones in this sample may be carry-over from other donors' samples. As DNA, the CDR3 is TGTGCCATCAGAGTACAGCGGGACTTCTTAGGGGAGCAGTACTTC. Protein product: CAIRVQRDFLGEQYF.